Shown below are 2 T cell receptor beta chains from a single sample sequenced in a study of glioma-infiltrating T cells after dendritic cell vaccination. Measured with immunoSEQ multiplex PCR; TCRdb has only the in-frame clones, and not every one. Found here are tens of thousands of clones, over 75% of them singletons; the top ten hold 2.1%. Material: blood, obtained before dendritic cell vaccination. All receptors derive from a human donor with glioblastoma.

The chain couples TRBV6-4 to TRBJ1-2; D is unresolved. The ends were cut back, 5 bases at V and 8 bases at J, with 15 bases in the middle. The CDR3 covers 13 residues. Germline V gene lookup returns CDR1 MRHNA and CDR2 SNTAGT. CDR3 nucleotides: TGTGCCAGCAGTTTTACAGCTGGATGGGGCTACACCTTC. Its protein product is CASSFTAGWGYTF.

This chain connects TRBV29-1 to TRBJ2-3; 9 bases line up with TRBD2. Germline V lookup: CDR1 SQVTM, CDR2 ANQGSEA. The CDR3 contains 14 residues. Trimming took 8 bases from V and 6 from J; bases not matched to a gene: 12. CDR3 sequence: CSPPPAGGSDTQYF. CDR3 DNA: TGCAGCCCCCCGCCAGCGGGAGGCAGCGATACGCAGTATTTT.